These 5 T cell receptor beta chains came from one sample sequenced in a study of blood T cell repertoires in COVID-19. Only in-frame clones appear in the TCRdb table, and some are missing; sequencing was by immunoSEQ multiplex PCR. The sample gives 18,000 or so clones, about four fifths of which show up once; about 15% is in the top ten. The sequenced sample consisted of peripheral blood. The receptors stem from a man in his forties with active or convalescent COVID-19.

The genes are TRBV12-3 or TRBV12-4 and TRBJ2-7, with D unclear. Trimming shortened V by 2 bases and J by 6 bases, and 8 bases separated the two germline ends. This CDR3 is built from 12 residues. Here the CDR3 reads CASSLTPGEQYF. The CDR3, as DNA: TGTGCCAGCAGTTTAACCCCGGGCGAGCAGTACTTC.

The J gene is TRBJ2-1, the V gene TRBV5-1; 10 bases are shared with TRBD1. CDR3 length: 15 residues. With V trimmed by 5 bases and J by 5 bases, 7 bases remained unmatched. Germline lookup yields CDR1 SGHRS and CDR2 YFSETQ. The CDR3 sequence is CASRRTGGVDNEQFF. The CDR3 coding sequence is TGCGCCAGCAGGAGGACAGGGGGGGTGGACAATGAGCAGTTCTTC.

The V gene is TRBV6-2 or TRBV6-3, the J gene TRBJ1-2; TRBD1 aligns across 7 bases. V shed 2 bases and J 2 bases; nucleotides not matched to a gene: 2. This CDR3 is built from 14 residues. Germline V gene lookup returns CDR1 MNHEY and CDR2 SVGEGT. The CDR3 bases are TGTGCCAGCAGTTACCTGACAGGGAACTATGGCTACACCTTC. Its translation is CASSYLTGNYGYTF.

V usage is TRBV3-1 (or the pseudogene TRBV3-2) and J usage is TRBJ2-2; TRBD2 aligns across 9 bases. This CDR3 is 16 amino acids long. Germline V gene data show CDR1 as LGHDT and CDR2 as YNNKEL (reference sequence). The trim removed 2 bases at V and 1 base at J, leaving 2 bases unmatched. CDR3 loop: CASSQLAGENTGELFF. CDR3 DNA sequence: TGTGCCAGCAGCCAATTAGCGGGGGAGAACACCGGGGAGCTGTTTTTT.

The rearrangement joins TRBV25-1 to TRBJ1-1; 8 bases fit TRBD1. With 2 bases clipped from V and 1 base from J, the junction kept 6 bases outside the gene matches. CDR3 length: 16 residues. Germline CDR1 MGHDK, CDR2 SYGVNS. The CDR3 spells CASSEVAGGRNTEAFF. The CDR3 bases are TGTGCCAGCAGTGAAGTCGCAGGGGGCAGGAACACTGAAGCTTTCTTT.